The 12 T cell receptor beta chains below come from one sample, sequenced in a study of monozygotic twins with inflammatory bowel disease. One entry per CDR3 protein, without DNA, is what TCRdb gives after re-calling the 5' RACE reads. The listing contains about 210,000 distinct CDR3 sequences. Input material: blood. These receptors came from a human donor with ulcerative colitis or Crohn's disease, or a healthy co-twin of an affected twin (not recorded which).

This CDR3 reads CASARDRSSYNEQFF. The gene calls are TRBV7-2 and TRBJ2-1; TCRdb's D call of TRBD1 is untestable without DNA. The CDR3 extends over 15 amino acids. CDR1 and CDR2 (germline): SGHTA, FQGNSA. Full variable domain (missing parts from reference TRBV7-2 and TRBJ2-1): GAGVSQSPSNKVTEKGKDVELRCDPISGHTALYWYRQSLGQGLEFLIYFQGNSAPDKSGLPSDRFSAERTGGSVSTLTIQRTQQEDSAVYLCASARDRSSYNEQFFGPGTRLTVL.

This rearrangement joins TRBV4-1 to TRBJ2-1; no DNA is available, so the TRBD2 call from TCRdb remains unchecked. The CDR3 runs 13 residues. CDR1 and CDR2 (germline): MGHRA, YSYEKL. CDR3 sequence reads: CASSQRVENDQFF.

The chain joins TRBV7-9 to TRBJ2-7; TCRdb calls TRBD1, which cannot be checked without DNA. Looked up from germline, CDR1 is SEHNR and CDR2 is FQNEAQ (reference sequence). This CDR3 region has 14 residues. CDR3 residues: CASSPTGFRGEQYF. The complete variable domain, with remaining parts taken from reference TRBV7-9 and TRBJ2-7, reads DTGVSQNPRHKITKRGQNVTFRCDPISEHNRLYWYRQTLGQGPEFLTYFQNEAQLEKSRLLSDRFSAERPKGSFSTLEIQRTEQGDSAMYLCASSPTGFRGEQYFGPGTRLTVT.

This chain connects TRBV12-3 or TRBV12-4 to TRBJ1-2; TCRdb picks TRBD1, but there is no DNA to check that call. This CDR3 contains 14 residues. This CDR3 is CASSPITGVGGYTF.

The chain is built from TRBV6-6 and TRBJ1-1; TCRdb outputs TRBD1, but without DNA this stays unchecked. The CDR3 extends over 14 amino acids. Germline V gene data show CDR1 as MNHNY and CDR2 as SVGAGI (reference sequence). The CDR3 here is CASSTRTGRTEAFF.

The chain employs TRBV19 and TRBJ1-2; TCRdb calls TRBD1, which cannot be checked without DNA. CDR1 LNHDA and CDR2 SQIVND come from the germline V gene (reference sequence). This CDR3 is built from 16 residues. CDR3 protein: CASSSNTGTDNYGYTF.

The chain is built from TRBV20-1 and TRBJ2-1; checking the TCRdb D call of TRBD1 is not possible without DNA. This CDR3 region has 14 residues. Germline values: CDR1 DFQATT, CDR2 SNEGSKA (reference sequence). The CDR3 loop reads CSATGQGGGNEQFF.

The chain uses TRBV5-1 and TRBJ2-1. CDR1 and CDR2 from the germline V gene are SGHRS and YFSETQ. The CDR3 extends over 12 amino acids. The CDR3 loop reads CASSLVNNEQFF.

The V gene is TRBV11-2, the J gene TRBJ2-4; TCRdb's assignment of TRBD1 cannot be checked, as there is no DNA. The CDR3 sequence is 14 residues long. Germline CDR1 reads SGHAT; CDR2 reads FQNNGV. The CDR3 protein is CASSEQGAGNIQYF.

V and J are TRBV29-1 and TRBJ2-7. This CDR3 region has 11 residues. Germline loops: CDR1 SQVTM, CDR2 ANQGSEA. The CDR3 reads CSARQTYEQYF.

J is TRBJ2-1 and V is TRBV2. Germline CDR1 and CDR2: SNHLY and FYNNEI. The CDR3 sequence is 11 residues long. CDR3 protein: CATRSYNEQFF. The variable domain in full, completed from reference TRBV2 and TRBJ2-1, reads EPEVTQTPSHQVTQMGQEVILRCVPISNHLYFYWYRQILGQKVEFLVSFYNNEISEKSEIFDDQFSVERPDGSNFTLKIRSTKLEDSAMYFCATRSYNEQFFGPGTRLTVL.

This CDR3 is CASSPGLSGFINEQFF. V gene TRBV3-1 combines with J gene TRBJ2-1; TCRdb picks TRBD2, but there is no DNA to check that call. Germline loops: CDR1 LGHDT, CDR2 YNNKEL (reference sequence). This CDR3 contains 16 residues.